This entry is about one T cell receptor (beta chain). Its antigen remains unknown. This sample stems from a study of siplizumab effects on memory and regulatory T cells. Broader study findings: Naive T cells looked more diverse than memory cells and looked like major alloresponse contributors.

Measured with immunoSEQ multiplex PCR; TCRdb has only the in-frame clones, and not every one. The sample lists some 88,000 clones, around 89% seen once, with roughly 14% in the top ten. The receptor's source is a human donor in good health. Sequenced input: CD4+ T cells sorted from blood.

The CDR3 DNA reads as TGTGCCTGGGACAGGGGGCTGGGTGAAGCTTTCTTT. Protein product: CAWDRGLGEAFF. V usage is TRBV30 and J usage is TRBJ1-1; the match to TRBD1 covers 10 bases. The V segment lost 5 bases and the J segment 7 bases; nucleotides outside the gene matches: 4. Germline V CDR1 and CDR2: GTSNPN, SVGIG (reference sequence). This CDR3 has 12 amino acids.